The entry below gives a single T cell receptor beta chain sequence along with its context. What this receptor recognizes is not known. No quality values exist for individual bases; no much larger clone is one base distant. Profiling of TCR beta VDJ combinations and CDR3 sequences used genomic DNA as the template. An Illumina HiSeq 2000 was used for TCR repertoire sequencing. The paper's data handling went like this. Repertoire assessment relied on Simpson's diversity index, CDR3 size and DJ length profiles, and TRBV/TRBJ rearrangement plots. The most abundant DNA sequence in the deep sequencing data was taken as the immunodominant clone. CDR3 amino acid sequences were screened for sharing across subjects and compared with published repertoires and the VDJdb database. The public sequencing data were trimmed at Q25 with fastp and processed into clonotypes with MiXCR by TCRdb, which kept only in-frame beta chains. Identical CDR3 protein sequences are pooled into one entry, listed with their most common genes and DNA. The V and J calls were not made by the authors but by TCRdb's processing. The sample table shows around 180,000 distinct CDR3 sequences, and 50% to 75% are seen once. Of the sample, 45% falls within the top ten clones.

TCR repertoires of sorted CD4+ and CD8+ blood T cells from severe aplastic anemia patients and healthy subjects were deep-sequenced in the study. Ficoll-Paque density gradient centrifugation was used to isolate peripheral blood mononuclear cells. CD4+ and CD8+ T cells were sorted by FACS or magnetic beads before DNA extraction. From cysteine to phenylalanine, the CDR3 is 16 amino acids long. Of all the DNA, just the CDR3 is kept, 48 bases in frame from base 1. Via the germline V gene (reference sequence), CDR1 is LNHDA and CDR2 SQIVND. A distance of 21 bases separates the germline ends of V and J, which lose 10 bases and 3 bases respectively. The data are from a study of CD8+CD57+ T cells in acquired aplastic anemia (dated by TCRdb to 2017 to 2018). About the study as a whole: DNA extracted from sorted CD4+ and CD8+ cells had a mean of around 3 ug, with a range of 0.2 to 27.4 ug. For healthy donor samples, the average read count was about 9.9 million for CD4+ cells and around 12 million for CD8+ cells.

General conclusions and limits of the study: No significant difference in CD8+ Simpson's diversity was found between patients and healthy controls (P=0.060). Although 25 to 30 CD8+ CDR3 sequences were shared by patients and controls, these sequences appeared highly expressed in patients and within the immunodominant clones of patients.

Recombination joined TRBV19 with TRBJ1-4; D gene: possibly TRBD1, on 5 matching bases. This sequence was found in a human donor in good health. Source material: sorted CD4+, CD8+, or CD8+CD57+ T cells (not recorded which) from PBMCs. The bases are TGTGCCACGAAACGGGACGCTAGAGGGCCTAATGAAAAACTGTTTTTT. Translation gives CATKRDARGPNEKLFF. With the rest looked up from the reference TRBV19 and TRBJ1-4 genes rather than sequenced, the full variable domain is DGGITQSPKYLFRKEGQNVTLSCEQNLNHDAMYWYRQDPGQGLRLIYYSQIVNDFQKGDIAEGYSVSREKKESFPLTVTSAQKNPTAFYLCATKRDARGPNEKLFFGSGTQLSVL.